This TCR beta chain stems from a study of molecular identifiers for immune sequencing clone quantification (dated by TCRdb to 2016 to 2019). In terms of the full investigation: For a replicate experiment, RNA from around 20,000 or 100,000 naive CD8 T cells was divided into five aliquots, of which four were sequenced. This methods study used CD8 T cells to benchmark TCR RNA copy counting and molecular-identifier clustering-based TCR repertoire sequencing (MIDCIRS). Summary of the overall study and its limitations: In CMV-specific effector cells, over 99% of molecules were held by clones above 20 RNA copies, whereas under 1% of molecules were held by such clones in naive cells. Highly expanded clone sizes could be underestimated because identical TCR molecules may share a barcode. Even against a background of around 900,000 naive CD8 T cells, spiked-in Jurkat TCR RNA amounting to a single cell's worth was reported to be detectable. Naive libraries contained spiked-in Jurkat TCR RNA (approximately nine copies' worth), which is not part of the donor repertoire. When barcode sub-clustering was omitted, TCR diversity was inflated by chimeric consensus sequences, with chimeras reaching as high as 47%. Modeling estimated approximately 3 recovered TCR RNA copies per cell, compared with 8.5 to 10 by digital PCR, which implies about 30% capture efficiency.

The library was built by means of PCR. The data were produced on an Illumina HiSeq 4000. Bulk TCR libraries were made following a previously described method, with the TCR primers given in Table S5. The Qiagen AllPrep DNA/RNA kit was used to purify total RNA. Before analysis, reads from multiple sequencing runs of the same library were pooled. The study's processing was this. Reads were retained only if their TCR constant sequence matched exactly, and those retained reads were trimmed to 150 nt and grouped according to their 12-nt molecular barcodes. Reads inside each barcode group were sub-clustered using a 15% Levenshtein threshold, and a quality-weighted consensus sequence was constructed for each RNA molecule. Non-functional sequences were excluded, and lower-count sequences lying one edit away from another sequence were also excluded. Based on fitting two negative binomial distributions, any barcode sub-cluster with under 20% of the maximum read count was discarded. TCRdb reran the public reads through fastp at Q25 and MiXCR, keeping productive beta chains. Rows with one shared CDR3 protein collapse into an entry with the most common genes and DNA. TCRdb's processing, not the authors' own work, is the source of the V and J calls. Present in this sample are about 640,000 distinct CDR3 sequences, about 20% of which were seen just once. The ten most abundant clones make up 0.7% to 1% of the sample.

This clonotype was recorded a few times. Its antigen specificity is not known. Base qualities were left out, and no much larger clone turns up one base away. Libraries of naive CD8 T cells were built from approximately 20,000 to 1,000,000 sorted cells, with 10%, 30% or 50% of the purified RNA used. On a BD FACSAria II, naive CD8 T cells were FACS-sorted as CD8+CD4-CCR7+CD45RA+ and collected into RLT Plus buffer. To test detection sensitivity, Jurkat RNA equal to approximately 10 TCR copies was added to samples of 20,000-1,000,000 naive CD8 T cells. Enrichment of CD8 T cells was done with RosetteSep CD8+ T Cell Enrichment Cocktail plus Ficoll-Paque, and ACK red cell lysis came afterward. V lost 3 bases and J lost 4 bases, and the count of bases not matched to a germline gene is 4. The germline V gene (reference sequence) yields GTSNPN for CDR1 and SVGIG for CDR2. Reading from cysteine to phenylalanine, the CDR3 counts 14 amino acids. Just the 42-base CDR3 DNA is kept, in frame starting at base 1.

Sequenced input: naive CD8+ T cells from blood, with Jurkat cell RNA spiked in. Taken with the paper, the label for cell subset or site translates to: FACS-sorted CD8+CD4-CCR7+CD45RA+ naive T cells. This chain is built from TRBV30 and TRBJ2-1, with TRBD1 identical over 9 junction bases. This clonotype originated in a human donor in good health. Some libraries in this study had Jurkat cell RNA spiked in. The DNA sequence reads TGTGCCTGGAGGGGACAGGGCATATACAATGAGCAGTTCTTC. This is translated as CAWRGQGIYNEQFF.